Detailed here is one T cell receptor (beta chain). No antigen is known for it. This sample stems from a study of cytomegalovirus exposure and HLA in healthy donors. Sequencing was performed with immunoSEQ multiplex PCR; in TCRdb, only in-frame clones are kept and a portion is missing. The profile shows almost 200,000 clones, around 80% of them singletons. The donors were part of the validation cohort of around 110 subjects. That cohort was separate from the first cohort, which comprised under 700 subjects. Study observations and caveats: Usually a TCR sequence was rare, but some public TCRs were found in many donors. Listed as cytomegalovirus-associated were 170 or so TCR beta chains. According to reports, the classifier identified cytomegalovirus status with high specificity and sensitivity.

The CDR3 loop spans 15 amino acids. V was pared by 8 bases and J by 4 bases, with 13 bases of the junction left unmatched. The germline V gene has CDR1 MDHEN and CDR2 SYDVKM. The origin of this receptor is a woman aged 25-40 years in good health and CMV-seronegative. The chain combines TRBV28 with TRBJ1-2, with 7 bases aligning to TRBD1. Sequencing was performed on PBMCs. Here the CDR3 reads CASLQEGAGTYGYTF. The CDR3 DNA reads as TGTGCCAGCCTACAGGAGGGGGCAGGGACCTATGGCTACACCTTC.